These 16 T cell receptor beta chains were sequenced from one sample in a study of regulatory T cells in long-lasting Graves disease (dated by TCRdb to the early 2020s). Libraries were made using multiplex PCR. Sequenced using an Illumina HiSeq 4000. TCR beta libraries were built with iRepertoire HTBI primers and Arm-PCR amplification of CDR3 regions. Starting from the raw public reads, TCRdb applied fastp trimming at Q25, assembled clones with MiXCR and retained in-frame beta chains. Identical CDR3 protein sequences are pooled into one entry, listed with their most common genes and DNA. Within this sample are hundreds of thousands of distinct CDR3 sequences, with 15% of them counted one time only. The ten largest account for roughly 7.7% of the sample. Read against the paper, the sample's time point label means: newly diagnosed GD, antithyroid drugs for less than 3 months. For both TCR sequencing and RNA sequencing, RNA was extracted from PBMCs using TRIzol.

The sample was also reused in another study, on T cells in Graves' hyperthyroidism and ophthalmopathy.

The sequences come from peripheral blood mononuclear cells (PBMCs), collected at new diagnosis, from a patient treated with antithyroid drugs. Receptor source: a woman in her thirties or forties with Graves disease. Donor details come from another sample of the same person, matched by shared clones.

Many counts were recorded for this clonotype. The rearrangement links TRBV27 to TRBJ2-3; D unresolved. Germline-derived CDR1 and CDR2 are MNHEY and SMNVEV (reference sequence). This CDR3 is built from 13 residues. The ends were cut back, 6 bases at V and 3 bases at J, with 10 bases in the middle. The chain's CDR3 is CASRRPSTDTQYF. The CDR3 nucleotides read TGTGCCAGCAGGCGGCCGTCGACAGATACGCAGTATTTT.

The chain employs TRBV10-3 and TRBJ2-3; 7 bases match TRBD2. Unmatched junction bases numbered 6, after V lost 3 bases and J lost 0 bases. Germline V CDR1 and CDR2: ENHRY, SYGVKD. The CDR3 runs 16 residues. The CDR3 is CAISDTSATSTDTQYF. The CDR3, as DNA: TGTGCCATCAGTGATACTAGCGCAACTAGCACAGATACGCAGTATTTT.

This clonotype occurred a few times. V and J are TRBV10-2 and TRBJ1-2; unclear D gene. The CDR3 is made up of 13 amino acids. V was shortened by 7 bases and J by 8 bases, with 17 bases between the two germline ends. From germline, CDR1 is WSHSY and CDR2 SAAADI. This CDR3 is CASKGSWAMGYTF. The CDR3 bases are TGCGCCAGCAAGGGCAGCTGGGCTATGGGCTACACCTTC.

The sample holds many counts of this clonotype. The chain carries TRBV12-5 and TRBJ2-2; D uncertain. The germline gives CDR1 LGHNT, CDR2 FRNRAP. The V gene lost 1 base and the J gene lost 6 bases, with 0 bases spanning the gap. The length of the CDR3 is 11 residues. This CDR3 is CASGLAGELFF. Written as DNA, the CDR3 is TGTGCTAGTGGTTTGGCCGGGGAGCTGTTTTTT. Based on the CDR3 plus reference TRBV12-5 and TRBJ2-2, the full variable domain is DARVTQTPRHKVTEMGQEVTMRCQPILGHNTVFWYRQTMMQGLELLAYFRNRAPLDDSGMPKDRFSAEMPDATLATLKIQPSEPRDSAVYFCASGLAGELFFGEGSRLTVL.

This clonotype was found a few times. The rearrangement links TRBV5-5 to TRBJ2-7, with TRBD1 as a possible D gene (5 bases). The CDR3 has 14 amino acids. The V gene lost 3 bases and the J gene lost 2 bases, with 12 bases spanning the gap. Germline loops: CDR1 SGHKS, CDR2 YYEKEE (reference sequence). The CDR3: CASSSGADAYEQYF. The CDR3 DNA follows: TGTGCCAGCAGCTCTGGGGCCGACGCCTACGAGCAGTACTTC.

This clonotype came up many times. The J gene is TRBJ2-1, the V gene TRBV12-3 or TRBV12-4; tentatively, D is TRBD1 or TRBD2 (5 bases each). V was clipped by 4 bases and J by 2 bases, with 15 bases between them. This CDR3 is 16 amino acids long. The CDR3: CASSSRAEAAYNEQFF. The CDR3 coding sequence is TGTGCCAGCAGTTCCAGGGCTGAAGCGGCCTACAATGAGCAGTTCTTC.

The sample holds many counts of this clonotype. The V and J genes are TRBV3-1 and TRBJ2-7; 12 bases are a match to TRBD2. Germline values: CDR1 LGHDT, CDR2 YNNKEL (reference sequence). V shed 5 bases, J shed 6 bases, and the junction held 8 bases outside the gene matches. The CDR3 extends over 15 amino acids. CDR3: CASSSPGLAGGEQYF. Written as DNA, the CDR3 is TGTGCCAGCAGCTCACCGGGACTAGCGGGCGGCGAGCAGTACTTC.

In its sample, this clonotype was seen many times. This chain connects TRBV20-1 to TRBJ2-3, with 11 bases matching TRBD2. The CDR3 runs to 16 residues. With V trimmed by 5 bases and J by 5 bases, 12 bases remained unmatched. The V gene's germline CDR1 is DFQATT and CDR2 SNEGSKA (reference sequence). CDR3 region: CSAEPGLAEMGDTQYF. CDR3 coding DNA: TGCAGTGCTGAACCGGGACTAGCGGAAATGGGAGATACGCAGTATTTT.

This clonotype came up a few times. The chain is built from TRBV27 and TRBJ2-7; D gene ambiguous. Trimming took 0 bases from V and 3 from J, leaving 6 bases between them. This CDR3 is 13 amino acids long. Germline V gene data show CDR1 as MNHEY and CDR2 as SMNVEV (reference sequence). The CDR3 coding sequence is TGTGCCAGCAGTTTATCGAAGGACTACGAGCAGTACTTC. Translating gives CASSLSKDYEQYF.

This clonotype was observed a few times. This CDR3 is CASSRLAGGINYGYTF. The DNA of the CDR3 is TGTGCCAGCAGTCGATTGGCAGGGGGAATTAACTATGGCTACACCTTC. This chain joins TRBV7-9 and TRBJ1-2; 7 bases align to TRBD1. The CDR3 runs to 16 residues. The trim removed 6 bases at V and 1 base at J, leaving 11 bases unmatched. Per the germline V gene, CDR1 is SEHNR and CDR2 is FQNEAQ (reference sequence).

The table lists this clonotype with many counts. V gene TRBV20-1 combines with J gene TRBJ2-1, with 7 bases aligning to TRBD1. CDR3 length: 13 amino acids. J lost 8 bases, V lost 3 bases, and 7 bases had no gene match. CDR1 is DFQATT, CDR2 SNEGSKA, per germline (reference sequence). CDR3 sequence reads: CSASGDRAYEQFF. DNA of the CDR3: TGCAGTGCTAGCGGCGACAGGGCCTATGAGCAGTTCTTC.

This chain joins TRBV12-3 or TRBV12-4 and TRBJ1-6; D uncertain. The CDR3 consists of 14 residues. Trimming took 6 bases from V and 6 from J, leaving 12 bases between them. The CDR3 loop is CASRVLPANSPLHF. The CDR3 DNA is TGTGCCAGCAGGGTTCTTCCAGCTAATTCACCCCTCCACTTT.

With respect to this clonotype: This sequence may be a read error, since a much larger clone differs from it by one base. The rearrangement uses TRBV5-6 and TRBJ2-3; either TRBD1 or TRBD2 may supply D (5 bases each). Germline V gives CDR1 SGHDT, CDR2 YYEEEE. The CDR3 is 15 residues long. CDR3 nucleotides: TGTGCCAGCAGCTTACGACTAACAAACACAGGTACGCAGTATTTT. Translated, it gives CASSLRLTNTGTQYF.

This clonotype has more than one count but fewer than ten. The V and J genes are TRBV27 and TRBJ2-7; D unresolved. This CDR3 contains 9 residues. The germline V and J ends were trimmed by 10 bases and 3 bases, with 4 bases remaining between them. Germline V gene sequence: CDR1 MNHEY, CDR2 SMNVEV (reference sequence). The DNA for the CDR3 is TGTGCCACGGGCTACGAGCAGTACTTC. Translation: CATGYEQYF.

This clonotype was counted only a few times. The V call is TRBV20-1, the J call TRBJ2-1, with 9 bases matching TRBD2. Germline V gene data show CDR1 as DFQATT and CDR2 as SNEGSKA (reference sequence). This CDR3 contains 16 residues. The V and J ends lost 5 bases and 4 bases, in that order; junction bases with no gene match: 12. The CDR3 nucleotides are TGCAGTGCTGAGCCTTATAGCGGGAGTCGGTACAATGAGCAGTTCTTC. This sequence encodes CSAEPYSGSRYNEQFF.

This chain links TRBV14 with TRBJ1-6, with no clear D. The CDR3 has 15 amino acids. Germline CDR1 reads SGHDN; CDR2 reads FVKESK. V was trimmed by 1 base and J by 10 bases, leaving 14 bases between them. Written as DNA, the CDR3 is TGTGCCAGCAGCCAAGTGGGTGGGTTGAGATCACCCCTCCACTTT. This gives the protein CASSQVGGLRSPLHF.